A single sample is the source of the 5 T cell receptor beta chains below, sequenced in a study of blood T cell repertoires in COVID-19. TCRdb's copy holds only in-frame clones and misses some; the assay was immunoSEQ multiplex PCR. The sample contains some 190,000 clones, around 84% of which appear only once. Sequenced input: peripheral blood. The origin of the receptors is a human donor in a cohort sampled during active COVID-19.

The CDR3 bases are TGTGCCAGCTCACCACTCGGACAACCCACAGATACGCAGTATTTT. Protein: CASSPLGQPTDTQYF. This chain joins TRBV18 and TRBJ2-3; possibly TRBD1 for D (5 bases). This CDR3 comprises 15 residues. The germline V gene has CDR1 KGHSH and CDR2 LQKENI. Trimming removed 1 base at V and 2 bases at J, with 10 bases between.

V is TRBV2 and J is TRBJ1-2; D gene uncertain. The ends were cut back, 8 bases at V and 8 bases at J, with 18 bases in the middle. Germline V lookup: CDR1 SNHLY, CDR2 FYNNEI. The CDR3 totals 13 residues. CDR3 in DNA: TGTGCCAGCGTTTTAGTTTCCGATACGGGCTACACCTTC. This gives the protein CASVLVSDTGYTF.

The chain combines TRBV28 with TRBJ2-4, with D perhaps matching TRBD2 (7 bases). Trimming shortened V by 3 bases and J by 8 bases, and 17 bases separated the two germline ends. The CDR3 has 15 residues. Germline lookup yields CDR1 MDHEN and CDR2 SYDVKM. CDR3 coding DNA: TGTGCCAGCAGTTTTTTTGCACAGGGAGGGGACATTCAGTACTTC. Translating gives CASSFFAQGGDIQYF.

V usage is TRBV3-1 (or the pseudogene TRBV3-2) and J usage is TRBJ1-6; 8 nucleotides agree with TRBD1. Germline V CDR1 and CDR2: LGHDT, YNNKEL (reference sequence). V lost 0 bases to trimming and J lost 10 bases; unmatched junction nucleotides: 8. CDR3 length: 16 amino acids. The CDR3: CASSQEWDRPRSPLHF. The CDR3 DNA reads TGTGCCAGCAGCCAAGAGTGGGACAGGCCCCGGTCACCCCTCCACTTT.

The V call is TRBV9, the J call TRBJ1-2; D is unclear. CDR1 and CDR2 from the germline V gene are SGDLS and YYNGEE. The CDR3 runs to 12 residues. Trimming took 5 bases from V and 2 from J, leaving 7 bases between them. Here the CDR3 reads CASREGNYGYTF. For the CDR3, the DNA is TGTGCCAGCAGGGAGGGCAACTATGGCTACACCTTC. The variable domain in full, completed from reference TRBV9 and TRBJ1-2, reads DSGVTQTPKHLITATGQRVTLRCSPRSGDLSVYWYQQSLDQGLQFLIQYYNGEERAKGNILERFSAQQFPDLHSELNLSSLELGDSALYFCASREGNYGYTFGSGTRLTVV.